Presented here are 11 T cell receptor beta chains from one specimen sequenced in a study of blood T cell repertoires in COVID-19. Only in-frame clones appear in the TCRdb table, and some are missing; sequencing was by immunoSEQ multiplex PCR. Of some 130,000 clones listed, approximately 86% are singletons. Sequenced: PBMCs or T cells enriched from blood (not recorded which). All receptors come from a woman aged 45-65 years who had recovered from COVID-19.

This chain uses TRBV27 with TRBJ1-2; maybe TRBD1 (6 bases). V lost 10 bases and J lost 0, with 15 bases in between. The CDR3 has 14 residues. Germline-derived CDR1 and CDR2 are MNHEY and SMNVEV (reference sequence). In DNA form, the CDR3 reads TGTGCCACCAGACGAGGGGGACCTAACTATGGCTACACCTTC. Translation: CATRRGGPNYGYTF.

CDR3 in DNA: TGTGCCAGCAGTTACATGGGACAGGGGGGCACTGAAGCTTTCTTT. Its protein product is CASSYMGQGGTEAFF. The chain recombines TRBV6-5 with TRBJ1-1; 11 nucleotides match TRBD1. V trimming: 2 bases; J trimming: 4 bases; junction bases outside the gene matches: 3. Looked up from germline, CDR1 is MNHEY and CDR2 is SVGAGI. The CDR3 contains 15 residues.

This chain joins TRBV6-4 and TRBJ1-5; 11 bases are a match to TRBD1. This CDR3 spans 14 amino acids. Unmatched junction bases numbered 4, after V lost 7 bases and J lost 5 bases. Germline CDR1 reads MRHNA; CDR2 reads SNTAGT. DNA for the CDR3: TGTGCCAGCATCTGGACAGGGGGCTATCAGCCCCAGCATTTT. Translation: CASIWTGGYQPQHF.

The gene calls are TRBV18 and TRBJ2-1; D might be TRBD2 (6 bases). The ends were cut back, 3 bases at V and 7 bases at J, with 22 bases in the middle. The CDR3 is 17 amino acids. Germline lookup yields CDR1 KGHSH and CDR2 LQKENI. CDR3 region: CASSPQFAGPGVNEQFF. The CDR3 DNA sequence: TGTGCCAGCTCACCTCAATTCGCGGGTCCGGGAGTGAATGAGCAGTTCTTC.

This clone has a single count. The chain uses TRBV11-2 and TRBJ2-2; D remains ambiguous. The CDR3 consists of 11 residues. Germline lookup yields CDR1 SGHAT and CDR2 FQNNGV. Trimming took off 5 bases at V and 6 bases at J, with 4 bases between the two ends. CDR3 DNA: TGTGCCAGCAGCCCGGCCGGGGAGCTGTTTTTT. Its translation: CASSPAGELFF.

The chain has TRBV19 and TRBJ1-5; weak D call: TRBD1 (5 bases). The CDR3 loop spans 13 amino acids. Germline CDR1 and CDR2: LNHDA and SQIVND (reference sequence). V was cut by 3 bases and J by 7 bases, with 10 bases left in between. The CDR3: CASSIRAGQPQHF. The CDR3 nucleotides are TGTGCCAGTAGTATCAGGGCTGGGCAGCCCCAGCATTTT. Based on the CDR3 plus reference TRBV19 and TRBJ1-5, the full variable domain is DGGITQSPKYLFRKEGQNVTLSCEQNLNHDAMYWYRQDPGQGLRLIYYSQIVNDFQKGDIAEGYSVSREKKESFPLTVTSAQKNPTAFYLCASSIRAGQPQHFGDGTRLSIL.

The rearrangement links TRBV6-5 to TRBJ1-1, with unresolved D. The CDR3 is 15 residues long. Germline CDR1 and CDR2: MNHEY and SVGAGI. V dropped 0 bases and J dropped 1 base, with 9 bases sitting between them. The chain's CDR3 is CASSYSQPGNTEAFF. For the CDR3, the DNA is TGTGCCAGCAGTTACTCACAGCCCGGGAACACTGAAGCTTTCTTT.

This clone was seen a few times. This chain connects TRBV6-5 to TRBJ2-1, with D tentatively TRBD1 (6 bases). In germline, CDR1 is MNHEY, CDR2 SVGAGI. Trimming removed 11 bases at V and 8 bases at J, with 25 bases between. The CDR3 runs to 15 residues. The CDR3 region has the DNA TGTGCCCCCACAGGGAAACTAGGGTACAGGGATGAGCAGTTCTTC. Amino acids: CAPTGKLGYRDEQFF.

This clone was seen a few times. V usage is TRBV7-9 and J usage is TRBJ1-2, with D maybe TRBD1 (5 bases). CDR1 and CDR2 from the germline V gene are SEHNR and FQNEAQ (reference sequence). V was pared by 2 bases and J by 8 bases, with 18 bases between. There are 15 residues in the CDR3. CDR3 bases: TGTGCCAGCAGCTTAACCGGGAGGGGTATGGGAGGCTACACCTTC. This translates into CASSLTGRGMGGYTF.

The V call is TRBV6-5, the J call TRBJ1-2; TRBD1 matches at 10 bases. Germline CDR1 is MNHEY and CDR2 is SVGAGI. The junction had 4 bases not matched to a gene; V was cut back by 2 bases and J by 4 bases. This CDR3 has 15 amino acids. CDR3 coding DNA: TGTGCCAGCAGTTACCGGACAGGGGGATTCTATGGCTACACCTTC. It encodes CASSYRTGGFYGYTF.

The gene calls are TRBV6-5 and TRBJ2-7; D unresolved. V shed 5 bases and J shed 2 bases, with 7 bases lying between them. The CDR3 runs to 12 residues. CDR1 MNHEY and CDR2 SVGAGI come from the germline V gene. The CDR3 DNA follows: TGTGCCAGCAGTCTCCCGGCCTACGAGCAGTACTTC. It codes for CASSLPAYEQYF.